The TCR beta chain under discussion was sequenced for a study of T cell changes during pregnancy in multiple sclerosis. Assay: immunoSEQ multiplex PCR; the TCRdb copy retains only in-frame clones and omits some. The table has about 80,000 clones, about 93% seen once. Germline V gene lookup returns CDR1 SGDLS and CDR2 YYNGEE. V trimming: 4 bases; J trimming: 4 bases; junction bases outside the gene matches: 12. CDR3 length: 17 amino acids. This chain links TRBV9 with TRBJ2-5, with TRBD2 matching 11 bases. The receptor was derived from a female donor in good health, enrolled as a control in a pregnancy study. This material consisted of peripheral blood, taken after pregnancy. CDR3 region: CASSPHLSGGAGETQYF. The DNA for the CDR3 is TGTGCCAGCAGCCCGCACCTTAGCGGGGGGGCCGGAGAGACCCAGTACTTC. The variable domain in full, with the rest retrieved from reference TRBV9 and TRBJ2-5, is DSGVTQTPKHLITATGQRVTLRCSPRSGDLSVYWYQQSLDQGLQFLIQYYNGEERAKGNILERFSAQQFPDLHSELNLSSLELGDSALYFCASSPHLSGGAGETQYFGPGTRLLVL.